These 21 T cell receptor beta chains came from one sample sequenced in a study of identical twins. Each CDR3 protein gets one entry after TCRdb re-called the 5' RACE reads with MiXCR. This repertoire shows approximately 680,000 distinct CDR3 sequences, just over 7% found once; its top ten account for less than 2%. These same records also appear under a second study, on yellow fever vaccine responses in identical twins.

The material sequenced was PBMCs. These receptors all stem from a woman between 18 and 29 years old in good health.

At least ten counts were recorded for this clonotype. The J gene is TRBJ2-2, the V gene TRBV12-3 or TRBV12-4, with 10 bases matching TRBD2. V lost 6 bases to trimming and J lost 5 bases; unmatched junction nucleotides: 6. There are 15 residues in the CDR3. CDR3 coding DNA: TGTGCCAGCAGCCGTGGACTAGCGGTTACCGGGGAGCTGTTTTTT. Protein product: CASSRGLAVTGELFF.

Ten or more counts support this clonotype. The gene calls are TRBV5-1 and TRBJ1-1; D uncertain. The CDR3 has 14 amino acids. V lost 0 bases, J lost 3 bases, and 9 bases lay in between. From germline, CDR1 is SGHRS and CDR2 YFSETQ. The CDR3 sequence: CASSLARGYTEAFF. The CDR3 DNA reads TGCGCCAGCAGCTTGGCCAGAGGTTACACTGAAGCTTTCTTT.

In its sample, this clonotype was seen many times. The V and J genes are TRBV11-1 and TRBJ2-1, with D possibly TRBD1 on 6 matching bases. V lost 7 bases and J lost 1, with 14 bases in between. CDR3 length equals 15 residues. Germline values: CDR1 SGHAT, CDR2 FQDESV (reference sequence). The CDR3, as DNA: TGTGCCAGCATCGCCGGAAGGGGGTCCTACAATGAGCAGTTCTTC. This gives the protein CASIAGRGSYNEQFF.

This clonotype was detected a few times. This rearrangement joins TRBV6-1 to TRBJ2-1; TRBD2 agrees at 11 bases. The CDR3 has 17 amino acids. The germline CDR1 and CDR2 sequences are MNHNS and SASEGT. Trimming removed 7 bases from V and 3 bases from J; junction bases left unmatched: 11. CDR3: CASTFSSSGGIYNEQFF. DNA for the CDR3: TGTGCCAGCACCTTTTCCTCTAGCGGGGGGATCTACAATGAGCAGTTCTTC.

In this sample, this clonotype turned up a few times. The chain joins TRBV20-1 to TRBJ1-3; D is unresolved. The CDR3 length is 15 residues. V lost 0 bases and J 0 bases, leaving 9 bases between the germline ends. Germline assignment: CDR1 DFQATT and CDR2 SNEGSKA (reference sequence). CDR3: CSAREGSSSGNTIYF. The CDR3 coding sequence is TGCAGTGCTAGAGAGGGCAGCTCCTCTGGAAACACCATATATTTT.

The sample holds a few counts of this clonotype. This sequence joins TRBV15 and TRBJ2-1; 9 bases map to TRBD2. This CDR3 spans 16 amino acids. The germline gives CDR1 LNHNV, CDR2 YYDKDF (reference sequence). V gave up 1 base and J gave up 6 bases; unmatched junction bases: 7. CDR3 DNA sequence: TGTGCCACCAGCAGAGGAGGCGGGGGGGCTCTCAATGAGCAGTTCTTC. The encoded protein is CATSRGGGGALNEQFF.

The rearrangement links TRBV28 to TRBJ2-2, with TRBD1 identical over 12 bases. The CDR3 is made up of 14 amino acids. The germline CDR1 and CDR2 sequences are MDHEN and SYDVKM. The V and J ends lost 8 bases and 6 bases, in that order; junction bases with no gene match: 4. Here the CDR3 DNA reads TGTGCCAGCGTGGGACAGGGGGCCGCCGGGGAGCTGTTTTTT. It translates to CASVGQGAAGELFF.

The chain joins TRBV12-3 or TRBV12-4 to TRBJ1-5; TRBD1 agrees at 8 bases. The CDR3 contains 16 residues. J was trimmed by 0 bases and V by 6 bases; bases with no gene match: 7. In nucleotides, the CDR3 is TGTGCCAGCAGCGCCGGGACAGGCCTTAGCAATCAGCCCCAGCATTTT. It codes for CASSAGTGLSNQPQHF.

This clonotype showed up just a few times. The chain has TRBV3-1 and TRBJ1-1; TRBD1 might be the D (5 bases). This CDR3 is 15 amino acids long. Germline V gives CDR1 LGHDT, CDR2 YNNKEL (reference sequence). Trimming removed 0 bases from V and 4 bases from J, with 12 bases in between. The CDR3 DNA is TGTGCCAGCAGCCAAGATCTGCGGGGCCCCACTGAAGCTTTCTTT. This gives the protein CASSQDLRGPTEAFF.

This clonotype was recorded a few times. The chain joins TRBV25-1 to TRBJ1-2; 8 bases align to TRBD1. The germline V gene has CDR1 MGHDK and CDR2 SYGVNS. J lost 1 base, V lost 3 bases, and 4 bases had no gene match. CDR3 length: 15 amino acids. The CDR3 loop is CASSETTGVNYGYTF. For the CDR3, the DNA is TGTGCCAGCAGTGAGACGACAGGGGTTAACTATGGCTACACCTTC.

The chain recombines TRBV6-1 with TRBJ1-3, with 11 bases matching TRBD1. The CDR3 contains 15 residues. V lost 6 bases, J lost 4 bases, and 5 bases stayed unmatched. Germline values: CDR1 MNHNS, CDR2 SASEGT. This CDR3 is CASSRDRGSGNTIYF. The CDR3 DNA reads as TGTGCCAGCAGCCGGGACAGGGGGTCAGGAAACACCATATATTTT.

The V gene is TRBV6-5, the J gene TRBJ1-1; D is unresolved. The ends were cut back, 0 bases at V and 3 bases at J, with 20 bases in the middle. This CDR3 contains 18 residues. In germline, CDR1 is MNHEY, CDR2 SVGAGI. The CDR3 DNA reads TGTGCCAGCAGTTACTCGCGCCACAGAGGACTCTGGGACACTGAAGCTTTCTTT. Its translation is CASSYSRHRGLWDTEAFF.

This clonotype was seen a few times. This rearrangement joins TRBV20-1 to TRBJ1-4; 9 nucleotides line up with TRBD1. The CDR3 sequence is 14 residues long. Losses at the gene ends were 5 bases for V and 8 bases for J; bases not matched to a gene: 9. From germline, CDR1 is DFQATT and CDR2 SNEGSKA (reference sequence). The chain's CDR3 is CSAAPGTGREKLFF. For the CDR3, the DNA is TGCAGTGCTGCGCCCGGGACAGGGAGGGAAAAACTGTTTTTT.

About this clonotype: Germline is not matched at one junction end, which may reflect a read error. V gene TRBV7-2 combines with J gene TRBJ2-2; 9 bases agree with TRBD1. This CDR3 spans 15 amino acids. Germline CDR1 SGHTA, CDR2 FQGNSA. DNA for the CDR3: TGTGCCAGCAGCCAAGGGACAGGGAACACCTGGGAGCTGTTTTTT. Its protein product is CASSQGTGNTWELFF.

The J gene is TRBJ2-3, the V gene TRBV10-2; D is possibly TRBD2 (5 bases). This CDR3 region has 13 residues. Germline loops: CDR1 WSHSY, CDR2 SAAADI. V lost 6 bases and J lost 2, with 9 bases in between. CDR3: CASREGYTDTQYF. CDR3 DNA sequence: TGCGCCAGCAGAGAGGGTTACACAGATACGCAGTATTTT.

In this sample, this clonotype turned up many times. The V call is TRBV4-1, the J call TRBJ1-3, with TRBD1 matching 8 bases. Germline CDR1 is MGHRA and CDR2 is YSYEKL. J gave up 4 bases and V 4 bases, and 6 bases lay outside the gene matches. The CDR3 totals 15 residues. CDR3 nucleotide sequence: TGCGCCAGCAGCCCGAACAGGGGGGCCGGAAACACCATATATTTT. This codes for CASSPNRGAGNTIYF.

There are a few counts of this clonotype. V gene TRBV6-1 combines with J gene TRBJ2-7, with D perhaps matching TRBD1 (5 bases). The CDR3 has 12 amino acids. Trimming removed 6 bases from V and 4 bases from J, with 10 bases in between. Germline values: CDR1 MNHNS, CDR2 SASEGT. DNA of the CDR3: TGTGCCAGCAGAAAAGGGGTGTACGAGCAGTACGTC. Protein sequence: CASRKGVYEQYV.

This clonotype was counted many times. This sequence joins TRBV7-2 and TRBJ2-1, with 14 bases that match TRBD2. This CDR3 contains 16 residues. V shed 4 bases, J shed 7 bases, and the junction held 6 bases outside the gene matches. In germline, CDR1 is SGHTA, CDR2 FQGNSA. The CDR3 nucleotides are TGTGCCAGCAGCTCACCGGGACTAGCGGGAGTAAATGAGCAGTTCTTC. This codes for CASSSPGLAGVNEQFF.

This clonotype has a count of ten or more. The chain couples TRBV5-6 to TRBJ2-1; D is perhaps TRBD2 (6 bases). This CDR3 region has 14 residues. Deletions cut 2 bases from V and 6 bases from J, with 12 bases between. CDR1 and CDR2 from the germline V gene are SGHDT and YYEEEE. CDR3 sequence: CASSFGRESNEQFF. For the CDR3, the DNA is TGTGCCAGCAGCTTTGGACGGGAGAGCAATGAGCAGTTCTTC.

The V and J genes are TRBV10-3 and TRBJ2-7, with D perhaps being TRBD1 or TRBD2 (5 bases each). V was trimmed by 6 bases and J by 6 bases, leaving 15 bases between them. CDR3 length equals 13 residues. Germline-derived CDR1 and CDR2 are ENHRY and SYGVKD. The CDR3 DNA sequence: TGTGCCATCAGGGGGGACGGGATTGGCGAGCAGTACTTC. This sequence encodes CAIRGDGIGEQYF.

The genes are TRBV11-2 and TRBJ1-1; 9 bases are a match to TRBD1. The CDR3 consists of 14 residues. After removal of 5 bases from V and 7 bases from J, the junction contained 8 bases not matched to a gene. In germline, CDR1 is SGHAT, CDR2 FQNNGV. The DNA for the CDR3 is TGTGCCAGCAGCCCGGGGACAGGGCGAAATGAAGCTTTCTTT. As protein: CASSPGTGRNEAFF.